This record concerns one TCR beta chain sequence. Germline CDR1 and CDR2: ENHRY and SYGVKD. V lost 4 bases and J lost 7; bases outside the gene matches: 5. This CDR3 region has 14 residues. This record belongs to a study of blood T cell repertoires in COVID-19. Study-wide background: In each case, the material was cDNA or gDNA derived from T cells, B-cell-depleted T cells, or PBMCs.

The authors' processing: Nucleated cell number was recorded as an estimate derived from reference gene primer amplification. Method: immunoSEQ multiplex PCR; TCRdb's copy keeps in-frame clones and lacks some. Clone size and the V and J calls come from that table; the DNA yielded D and trimming. The profile shows 100,000 to 120,000 clones, roughly 81% of them singletons. Material: peripheral blood. V gene TRBV10-3 combines with J gene TRBJ2-1; 9 bases fit TRBD2. This TCR was sampled from a man aged 35-49 years with acute or convalescent COVID-19. The CDR3 protein is CAISAGGGANEQFF. The CDR3 DNA reads TGTGCCATCAGTGCTGGCGGGGGGGCAAATGAGCAGTTCTTC.